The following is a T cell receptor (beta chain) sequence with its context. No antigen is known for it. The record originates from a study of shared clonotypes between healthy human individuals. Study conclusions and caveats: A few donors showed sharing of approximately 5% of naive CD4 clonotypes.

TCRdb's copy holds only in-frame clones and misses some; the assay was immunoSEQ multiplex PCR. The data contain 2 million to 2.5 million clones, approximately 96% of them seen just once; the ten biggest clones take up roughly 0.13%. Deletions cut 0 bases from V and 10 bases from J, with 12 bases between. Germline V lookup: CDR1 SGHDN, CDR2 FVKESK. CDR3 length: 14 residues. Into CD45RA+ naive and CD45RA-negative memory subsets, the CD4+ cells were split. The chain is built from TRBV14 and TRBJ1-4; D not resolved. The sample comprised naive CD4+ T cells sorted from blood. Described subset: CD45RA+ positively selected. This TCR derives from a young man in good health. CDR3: CASSQDRTVGKLFF. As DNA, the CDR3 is TGTGCCAGCAGCCAAGATCGTACAGTCGGAAAACTGTTTTTT.